This TCR beta chain is drawn from a study of STAT5B mutations in CD4+ large granular lymphocyte leukemia. Controls came from buffy coats of healthy blood donors. Regarding the study as a whole: Less than 30% of private leukemic clonotypes occurred rarely in other patients' non-leukemic repertoires. Without putative leukemic clones, patient CD4-sorted repertoires remained more clonal than healthy CD4+ repertoires.

On this clone: Its antigen is unidentified.

CDR1 and CDR2 from the germline V gene are SGDLS and YYNGEE. V lost 4 bases to trimming and J lost 2 bases; unmatched junction nucleotides: 3. The length of the CDR3 is 15 residues. Some clones are missing from TCRdb's copy, which holds only in-frame ones; the method was immunoSEQ multiplex PCR. This table holds more than 45,000 clones, roughly two thirds found once. J is TRBJ2-1 and V is TRBV9; 10 bases align to TRBD2. The TCR originated in a human donor in good health. Input material: CD4+ T cells from blood buffy coats. The CDR3 sequence is CASSPSGGAYNEQFF. The CDR3 bases are TGTGCCAGCAGCCCCAGCGGGGGGGCCTACAATGAGCAGTTCTTC.